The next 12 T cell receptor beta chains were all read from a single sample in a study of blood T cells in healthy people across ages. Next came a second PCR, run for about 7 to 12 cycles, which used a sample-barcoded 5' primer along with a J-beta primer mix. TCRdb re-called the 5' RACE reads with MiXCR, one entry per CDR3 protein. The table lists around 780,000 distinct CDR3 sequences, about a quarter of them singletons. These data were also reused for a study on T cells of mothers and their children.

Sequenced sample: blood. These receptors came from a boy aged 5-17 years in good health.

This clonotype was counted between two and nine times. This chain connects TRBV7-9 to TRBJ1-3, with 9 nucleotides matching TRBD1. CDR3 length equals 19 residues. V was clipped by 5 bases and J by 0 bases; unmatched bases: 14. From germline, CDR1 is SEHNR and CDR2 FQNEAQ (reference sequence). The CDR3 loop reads CASSPNLGTGPISGNTIYF. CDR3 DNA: TGTGCCAGCAGCCCCAATCTCGGGACAGGGCCGATCTCTGGAAACACCATATATTTT.

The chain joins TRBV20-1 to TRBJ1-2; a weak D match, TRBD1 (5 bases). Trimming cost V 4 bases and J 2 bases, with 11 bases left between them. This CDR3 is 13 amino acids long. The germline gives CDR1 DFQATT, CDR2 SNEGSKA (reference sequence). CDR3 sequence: CSANLEGNYGYTF. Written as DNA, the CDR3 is TGCAGTGCTAATCTCGAGGGGAACTATGGCTACACCTTC.

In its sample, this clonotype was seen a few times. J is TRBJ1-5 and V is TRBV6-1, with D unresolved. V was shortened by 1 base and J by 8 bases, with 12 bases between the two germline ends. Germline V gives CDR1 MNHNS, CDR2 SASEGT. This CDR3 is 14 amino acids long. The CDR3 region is CASSEVTLEKPQHF. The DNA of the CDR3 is TGTGCCAGCAGTGAAGTGACCCTTGAAAAGCCCCAGCATTTT.

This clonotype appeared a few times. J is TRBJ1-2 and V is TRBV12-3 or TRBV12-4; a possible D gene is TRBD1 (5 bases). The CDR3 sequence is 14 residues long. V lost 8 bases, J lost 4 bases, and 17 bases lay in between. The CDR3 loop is CASRTPGGIYGYTF. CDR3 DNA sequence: TGTGCCAGCCGTACCCCGGGGGGGATCTATGGCTACACCTTC.

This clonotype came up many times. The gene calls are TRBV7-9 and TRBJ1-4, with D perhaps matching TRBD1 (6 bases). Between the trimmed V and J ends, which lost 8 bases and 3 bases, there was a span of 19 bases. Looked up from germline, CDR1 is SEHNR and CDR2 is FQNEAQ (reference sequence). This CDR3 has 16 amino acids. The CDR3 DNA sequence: TGTGCCAGCTCAGGCGGGGGCGCGTCTCCTAATGAAAAACTGTTTTTT. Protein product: CASSGGGASPNEKLFF. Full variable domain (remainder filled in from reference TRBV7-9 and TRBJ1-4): DTGVSQNPRHKITKRGQNVTFRCDPISEHNRLYWYRQTLGQGPEFLTYFQNEAQLEKSRLLSDRFSAERPKGSFSTLEIQRTEQGDSAMYLCASSGGGASPNEKLFFGSGTQLSVL.

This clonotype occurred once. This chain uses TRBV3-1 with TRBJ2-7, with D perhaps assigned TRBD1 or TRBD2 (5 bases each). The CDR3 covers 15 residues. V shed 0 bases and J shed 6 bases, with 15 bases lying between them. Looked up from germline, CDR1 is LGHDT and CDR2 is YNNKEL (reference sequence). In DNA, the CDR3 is TGTGCCAGCAGCCAAGATGTGGGGACGGAAGGCGAGCAGTACTTC. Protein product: CASSQDVGTEGEQYF.

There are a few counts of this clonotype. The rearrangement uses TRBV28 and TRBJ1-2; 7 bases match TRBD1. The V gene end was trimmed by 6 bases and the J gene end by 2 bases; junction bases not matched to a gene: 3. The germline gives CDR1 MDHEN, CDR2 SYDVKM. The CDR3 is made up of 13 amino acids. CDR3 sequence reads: CASRSGQNYGYTF. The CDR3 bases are TGTGCCAGCAGGTCGGGACAGAACTATGGCTACACCTTC.

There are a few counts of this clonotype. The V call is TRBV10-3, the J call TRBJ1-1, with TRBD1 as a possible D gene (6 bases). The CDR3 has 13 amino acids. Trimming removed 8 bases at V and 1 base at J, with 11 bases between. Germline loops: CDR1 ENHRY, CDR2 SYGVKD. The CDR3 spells CAIAGTPNTEAFF. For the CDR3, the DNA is TGTGCCATCGCCGGGACACCGAACACTGAAGCTTTCTTT.

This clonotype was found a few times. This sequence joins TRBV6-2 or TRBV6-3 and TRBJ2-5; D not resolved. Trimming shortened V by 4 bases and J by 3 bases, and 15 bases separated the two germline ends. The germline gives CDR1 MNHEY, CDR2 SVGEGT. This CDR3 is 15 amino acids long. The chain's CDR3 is CASSFAGWGEETQYF. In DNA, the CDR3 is TGTGCCAGCAGTTTCGCCGGCTGGGGTGAAGAGACCCAGTACTTC.

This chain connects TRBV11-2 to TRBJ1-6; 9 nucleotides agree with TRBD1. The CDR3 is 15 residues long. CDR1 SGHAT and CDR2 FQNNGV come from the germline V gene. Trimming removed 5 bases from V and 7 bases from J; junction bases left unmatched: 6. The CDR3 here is CASSPRGTGNSPLHF. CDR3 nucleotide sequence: TGTGCCAGCAGCCCAAGGGGGACAGGGAATTCACCCCTCCACTTT.

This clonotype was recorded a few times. The CDR3 reads CATSSAPRQGFYTDTQYF. The CDR3 DNA is TGTGCCACCAGTTCCGCCCCACGTCAGGGATTTTACACAGATACGCAGTATTTT. The rearrangement joins TRBV24-1 to TRBJ2-3; D possibly corresponds to TRBD1 (5 bases). There are 18 residues in the CDR3. Trimming stripped 6 bases from V and 2 bases from J, with 23 bases between. Germline V CDR1 and CDR2: KGHDR, SFDVKD.

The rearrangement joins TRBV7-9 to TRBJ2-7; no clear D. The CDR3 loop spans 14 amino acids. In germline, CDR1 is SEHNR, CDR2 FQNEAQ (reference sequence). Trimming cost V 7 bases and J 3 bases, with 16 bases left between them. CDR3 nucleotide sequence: TGTGCCAGCACCCTTCCCCCGCCAGACTACGAGCAGTACTTC. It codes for CASTLPPPDYEQYF.